Here is one T cell receptor beta chain with its context. The repertoire was sequenced with immunoSEQ multiplex PCR; TCRdb's copy has only in-frame clones and lacks some. Of 200,000 to 250,000 clones detected, more than 75% appear once; the ten largest clones hold approximately 7.6%. This entry belongs to a study of blood T cell repertoires in COVID-19. The CDR3 contains 16 residues. Unmatched junction bases numbered 7, after V lost 3 bases and J lost 4 bases. Germline V gene lookup returns CDR1 MNHNS and CDR2 SASEGT. The sample consisted of peripheral blood. This TCR came from a woman older than 75 with COVID-19, enrolled during active disease. The J gene is TRBJ1-1, the V gene TRBV6-1; 11 positions match TRBD1. The CDR3 is CASSDPRGTGGTEAFF. DNA for the CDR3: TGTGCCAGCAGTGACCCTCGCGGGACAGGGGGCACTGAAGCTTTCTTT.